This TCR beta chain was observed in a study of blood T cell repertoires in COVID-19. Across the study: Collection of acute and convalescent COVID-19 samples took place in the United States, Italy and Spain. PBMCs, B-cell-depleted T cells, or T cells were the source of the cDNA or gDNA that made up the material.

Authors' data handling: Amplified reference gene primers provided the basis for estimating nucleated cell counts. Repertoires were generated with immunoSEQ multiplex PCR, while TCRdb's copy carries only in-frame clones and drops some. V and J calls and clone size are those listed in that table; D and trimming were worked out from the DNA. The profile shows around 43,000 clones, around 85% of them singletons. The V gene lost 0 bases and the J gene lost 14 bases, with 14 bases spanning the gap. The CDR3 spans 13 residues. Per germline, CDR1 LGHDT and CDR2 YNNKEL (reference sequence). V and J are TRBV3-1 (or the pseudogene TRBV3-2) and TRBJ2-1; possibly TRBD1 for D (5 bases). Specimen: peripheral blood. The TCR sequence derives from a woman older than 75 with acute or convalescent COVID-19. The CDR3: CASSQEGGAREFF. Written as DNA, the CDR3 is TGTGCCAGCAGCCAAGAAGGCGGAGCCAGGGAGTTCTTC.